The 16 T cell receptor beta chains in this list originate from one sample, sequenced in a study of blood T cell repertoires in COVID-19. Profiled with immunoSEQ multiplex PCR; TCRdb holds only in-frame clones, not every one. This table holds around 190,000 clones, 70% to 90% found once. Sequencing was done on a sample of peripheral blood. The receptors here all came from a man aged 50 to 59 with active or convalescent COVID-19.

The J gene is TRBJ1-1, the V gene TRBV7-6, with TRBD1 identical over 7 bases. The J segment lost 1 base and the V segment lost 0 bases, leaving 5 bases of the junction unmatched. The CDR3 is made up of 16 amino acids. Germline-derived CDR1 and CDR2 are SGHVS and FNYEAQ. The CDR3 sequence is CASSLAGWTGNTEAFF. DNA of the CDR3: TGTGCCAGCAGCTTAGCTGGCTGGACAGGGAACACTGAAGCTTTCTTT.

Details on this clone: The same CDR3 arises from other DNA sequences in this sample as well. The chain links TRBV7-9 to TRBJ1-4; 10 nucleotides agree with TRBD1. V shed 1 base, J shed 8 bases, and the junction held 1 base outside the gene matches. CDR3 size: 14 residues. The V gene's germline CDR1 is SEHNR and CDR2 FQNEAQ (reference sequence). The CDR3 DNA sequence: TGTGCCAGCAGCTTAGGACAGGGGGCCGAAAAACTGTTTTTT. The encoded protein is CASSLGQGAEKLFF.

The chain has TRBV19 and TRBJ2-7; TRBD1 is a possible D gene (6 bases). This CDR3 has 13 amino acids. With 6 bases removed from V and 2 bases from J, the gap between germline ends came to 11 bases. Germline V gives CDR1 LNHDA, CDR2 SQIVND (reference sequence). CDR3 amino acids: CASSDGTTYEQYF. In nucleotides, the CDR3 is TGTGCCAGTAGCGACGGGACAACCTACGAGCAGTACTTC.

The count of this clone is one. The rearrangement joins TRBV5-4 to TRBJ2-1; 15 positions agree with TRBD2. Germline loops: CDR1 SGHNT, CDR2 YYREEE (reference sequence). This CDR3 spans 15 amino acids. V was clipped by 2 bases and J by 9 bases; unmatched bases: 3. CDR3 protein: CASSFGTSGGPEQFF. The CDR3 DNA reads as TGTGCCAGCAGCTTCGGGACTAGCGGGGGGCCTGAGCAGTTCTTC.

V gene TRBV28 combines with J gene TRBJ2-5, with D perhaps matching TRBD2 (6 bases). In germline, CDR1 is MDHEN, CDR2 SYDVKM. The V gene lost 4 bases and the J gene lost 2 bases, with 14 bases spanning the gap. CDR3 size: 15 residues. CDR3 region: CASSSSRLGQETQYF. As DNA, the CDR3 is TGTGCCAGCAGTTCTTCCCGACTAGGGCAAGAGACCCAGTACTTC.

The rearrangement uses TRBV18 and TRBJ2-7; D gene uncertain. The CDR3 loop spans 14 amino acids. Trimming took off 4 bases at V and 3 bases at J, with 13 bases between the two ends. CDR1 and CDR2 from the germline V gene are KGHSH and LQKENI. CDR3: CASSRSYKDYEQYF. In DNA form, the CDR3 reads TGTGCCAGCTCACGATCCTATAAAGACTACGAGCAGTACTTC.

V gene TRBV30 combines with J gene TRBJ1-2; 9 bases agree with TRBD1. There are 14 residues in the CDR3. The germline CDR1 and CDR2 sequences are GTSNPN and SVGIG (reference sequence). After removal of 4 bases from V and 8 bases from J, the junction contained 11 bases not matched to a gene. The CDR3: CAWIPDRGAGGYTF. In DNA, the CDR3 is TGTGCCTGGATCCCCGACAGGGGGGCAGGCGGCTACACCTTC.

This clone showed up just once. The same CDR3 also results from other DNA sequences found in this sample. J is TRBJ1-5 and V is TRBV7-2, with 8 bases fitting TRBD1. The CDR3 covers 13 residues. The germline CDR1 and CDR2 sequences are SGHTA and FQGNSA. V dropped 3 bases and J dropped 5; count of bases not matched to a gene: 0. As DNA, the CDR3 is TGTGCCAGCAGCTTGACAGGGGATCAGCCCCAGCATTTT. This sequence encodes CASSLTGDQPQHF.

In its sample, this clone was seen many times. The CDR3 DNA sequence: TGTGCCAGTAGTCCCCGACCGGGACAGGGGTCTGGAAACACCATATATTTT. Its translation is CASSPRPGQGSGNTIYF. The chain combines TRBV19 with TRBJ1-3, with 10 bases that match TRBD1. The CDR3 is 17 residues long. The V segment lost 5 bases and the J segment 1 base; nucleotides outside the gene matches: 8. The germline CDR1 and CDR2 sequences are LNHDA and SQIVND (reference sequence).

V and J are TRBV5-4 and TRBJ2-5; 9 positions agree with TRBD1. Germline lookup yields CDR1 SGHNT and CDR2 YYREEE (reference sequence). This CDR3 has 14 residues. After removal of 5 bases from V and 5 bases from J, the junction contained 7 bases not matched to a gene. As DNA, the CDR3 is TGTGCCAGCAGTAGGGACAGGGTACACGAGACCCAGTACTTC. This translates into CASSRDRVHETQYF.

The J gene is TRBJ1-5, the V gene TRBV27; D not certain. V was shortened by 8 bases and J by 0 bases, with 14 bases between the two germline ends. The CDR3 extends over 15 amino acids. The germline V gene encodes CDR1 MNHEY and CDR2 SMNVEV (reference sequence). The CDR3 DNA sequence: TGTGCCAGCCGTTGGACTGCCGTTAGCAATCAGCCCCAGCATTTT. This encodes CASRWTAVSNQPQHF.

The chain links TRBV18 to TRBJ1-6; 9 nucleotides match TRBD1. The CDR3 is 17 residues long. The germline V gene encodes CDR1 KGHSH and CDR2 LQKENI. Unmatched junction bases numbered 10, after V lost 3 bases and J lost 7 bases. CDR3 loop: CASSPTVSGQGNSPLHF. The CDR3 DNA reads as TGTGCCAGCTCACCGACTGTATCGGGACAGGGAAATTCACCCCTCCACTTT.

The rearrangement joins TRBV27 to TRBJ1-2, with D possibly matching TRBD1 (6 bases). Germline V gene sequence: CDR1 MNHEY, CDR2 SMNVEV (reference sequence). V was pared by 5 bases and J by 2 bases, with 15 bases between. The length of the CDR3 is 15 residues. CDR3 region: CASSPPRGGNYGYTF. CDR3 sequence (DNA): TGTGCCAGCAGTCCCCCCCGGGGGGGCAACTATGGCTACACCTTC.

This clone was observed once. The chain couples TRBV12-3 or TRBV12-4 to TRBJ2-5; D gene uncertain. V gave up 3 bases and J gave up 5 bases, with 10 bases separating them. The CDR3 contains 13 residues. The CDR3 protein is CASSFNSMETQYF. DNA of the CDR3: TGTGCCAGCAGTTTTAATAGTATGGAGACCCAGTACTTC.

The CDR3 DNA reads as TGTGCCAGCAGCCTAGGGGGTAGCGGGGGGTTTTTGGAGACCCAGTACTTC. The encoded protein is CASSLGGSGGFLETQYF. V and J are TRBV28 and TRBJ2-5; 10 bases map to TRBD2. The J segment lost 5 bases and the V segment lost 6 bases, leaving 15 bases of the junction unmatched. Germline CDR1 reads MDHEN; CDR2 reads SYDVKM. This CDR3 has 17 residues.

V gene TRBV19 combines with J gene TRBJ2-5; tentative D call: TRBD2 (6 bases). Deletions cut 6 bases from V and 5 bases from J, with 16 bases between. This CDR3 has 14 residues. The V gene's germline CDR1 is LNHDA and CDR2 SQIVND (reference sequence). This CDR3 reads CASRGTGGGETQYF. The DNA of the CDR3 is TGTGCCAGTAGGGGAACAGGAGGAGGGGAGACCCAGTACTTC. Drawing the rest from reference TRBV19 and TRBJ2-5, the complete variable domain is DGGITQSPKYLFRKEGQNVTLSCEQNLNHDAMYWYRQDPGQGLRLIYYSQIVNDFQKGDIAEGYSVSREKKESFPLTVTSAQKNPTAFYLCASRGTGGGETQYFGPGTRLLVL.